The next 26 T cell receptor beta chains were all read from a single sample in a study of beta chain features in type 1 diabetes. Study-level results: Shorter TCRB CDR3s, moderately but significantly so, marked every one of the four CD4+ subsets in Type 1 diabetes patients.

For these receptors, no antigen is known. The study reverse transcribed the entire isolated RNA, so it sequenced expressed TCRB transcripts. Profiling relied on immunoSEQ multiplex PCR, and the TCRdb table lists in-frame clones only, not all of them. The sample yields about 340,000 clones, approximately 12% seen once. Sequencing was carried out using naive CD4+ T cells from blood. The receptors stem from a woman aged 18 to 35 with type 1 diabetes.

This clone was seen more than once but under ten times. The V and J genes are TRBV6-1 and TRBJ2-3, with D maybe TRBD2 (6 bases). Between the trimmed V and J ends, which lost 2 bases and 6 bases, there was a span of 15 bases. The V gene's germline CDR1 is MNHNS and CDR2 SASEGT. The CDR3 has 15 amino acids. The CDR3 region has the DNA TGTGCCAGCAGTGAATTAGGGAAAGGGAGGGATACGCAGTATTTT. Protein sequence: CASSELGKGRDTQYF.

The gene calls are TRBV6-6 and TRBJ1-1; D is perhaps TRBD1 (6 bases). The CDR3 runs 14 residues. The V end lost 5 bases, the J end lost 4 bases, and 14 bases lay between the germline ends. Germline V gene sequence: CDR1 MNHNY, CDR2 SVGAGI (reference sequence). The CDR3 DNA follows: TGTGCCAGCAGTCCGCACAGGGTCACCACTGAAGCTTTCTTT. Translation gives CASSPHRVTTEAFF.

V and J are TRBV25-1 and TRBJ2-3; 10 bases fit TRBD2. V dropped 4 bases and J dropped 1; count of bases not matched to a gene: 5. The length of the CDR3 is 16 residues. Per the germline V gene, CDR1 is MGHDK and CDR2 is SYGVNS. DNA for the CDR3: TGTGCCAGCAGTGTGAGCGGGAGGGCCCGCACAGATACGCAGTATTTT. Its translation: CASSVSGRARTDTQYF. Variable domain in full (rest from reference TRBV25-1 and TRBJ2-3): EADIYQTPRYLVIGTGKKITLECSQTMGHDKMYWYQQDPGMELHLIHYSYGVNSTEKGDLSSESTVSRIRTEHFPLTLESARPSHTSQYLCASSVSGRARTDTQYFGPGTRLTVL.

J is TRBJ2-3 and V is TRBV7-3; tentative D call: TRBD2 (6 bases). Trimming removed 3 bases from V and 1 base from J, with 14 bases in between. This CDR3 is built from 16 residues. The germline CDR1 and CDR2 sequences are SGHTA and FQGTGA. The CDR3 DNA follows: TGTGCCAGCAGCTTCGGCGGGATGTTGGGCACAGATACGCAGTATTTT. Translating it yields CASSFGGMLGTDTQYF.

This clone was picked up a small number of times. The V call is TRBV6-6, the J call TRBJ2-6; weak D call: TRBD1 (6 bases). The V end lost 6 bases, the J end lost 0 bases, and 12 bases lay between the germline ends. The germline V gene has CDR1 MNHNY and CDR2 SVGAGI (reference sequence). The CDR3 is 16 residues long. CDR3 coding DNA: TGTGCCAGCAGGATAACAGGGTTCTCTGGGGCCAACGTCCTGACTTTC. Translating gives CASRITGFSGANVLTF.

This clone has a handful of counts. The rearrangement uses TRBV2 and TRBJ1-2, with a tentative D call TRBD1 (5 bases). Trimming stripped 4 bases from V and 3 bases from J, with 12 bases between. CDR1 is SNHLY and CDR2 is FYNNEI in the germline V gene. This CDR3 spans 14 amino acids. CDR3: CASSGGTFDYGYTF. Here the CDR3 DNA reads TGTGCCAGCAGTGGGGGGACTTTCGACTATGGCTACACCTTC.

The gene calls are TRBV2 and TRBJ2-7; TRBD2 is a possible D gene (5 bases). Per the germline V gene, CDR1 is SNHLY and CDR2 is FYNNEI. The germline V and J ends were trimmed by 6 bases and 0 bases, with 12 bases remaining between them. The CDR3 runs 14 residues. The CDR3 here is CASREASPSYEQYF. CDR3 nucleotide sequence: TGTGCCAGCAGGGAGGCTAGTCCCTCCTACGAGCAGTACTTC.

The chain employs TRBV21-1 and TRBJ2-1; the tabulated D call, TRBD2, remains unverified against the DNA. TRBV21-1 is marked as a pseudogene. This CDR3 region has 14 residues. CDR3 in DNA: TGTGCCAGCAGCATGCCAGCGGGCTACAATGAGCAGTTCTTC. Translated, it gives CASSMPAGYNEQFF.

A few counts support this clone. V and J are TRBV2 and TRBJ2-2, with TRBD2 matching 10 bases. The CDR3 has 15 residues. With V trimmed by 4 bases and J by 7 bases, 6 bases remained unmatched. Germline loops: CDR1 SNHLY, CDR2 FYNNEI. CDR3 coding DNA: TGTGCCAGCAGTGCGAGCGGGAGGGCCGTCGGGGAGCTGTTTTTT. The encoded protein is CASSASGRAVGELFF.

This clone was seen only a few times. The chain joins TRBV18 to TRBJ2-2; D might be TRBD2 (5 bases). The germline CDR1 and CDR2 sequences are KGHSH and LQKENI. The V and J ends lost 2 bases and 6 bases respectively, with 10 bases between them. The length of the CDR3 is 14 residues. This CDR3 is CASSPRERAGELFF. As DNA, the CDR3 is TGTGCCAGCTCACCAAGGGAGAGGGCCGGGGAGCTGTTTTTT.

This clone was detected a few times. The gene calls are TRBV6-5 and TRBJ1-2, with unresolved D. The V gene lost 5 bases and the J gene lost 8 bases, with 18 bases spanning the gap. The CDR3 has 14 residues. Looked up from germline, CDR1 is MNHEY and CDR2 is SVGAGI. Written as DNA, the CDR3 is TGTGCCAGCAGTCCTCGGGGAGAAGGGAGAGGCTACACCTTC. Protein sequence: CASSPRGEGRGYTF.

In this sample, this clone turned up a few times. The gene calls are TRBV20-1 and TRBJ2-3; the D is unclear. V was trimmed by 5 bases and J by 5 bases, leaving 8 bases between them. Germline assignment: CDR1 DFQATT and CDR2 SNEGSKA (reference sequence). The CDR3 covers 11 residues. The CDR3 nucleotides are TGCAGTGCTCGGGTTGGAGATACGCAGTATTTT. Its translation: CSARVGDTQYF.

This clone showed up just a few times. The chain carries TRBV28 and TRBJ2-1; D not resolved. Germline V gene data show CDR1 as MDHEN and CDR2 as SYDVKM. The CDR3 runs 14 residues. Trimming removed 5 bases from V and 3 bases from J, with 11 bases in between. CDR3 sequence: CASSVGPHYNEQFF. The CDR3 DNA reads TGTGCCAGCAGTGTGGGCCCACACTACAATGAGCAGTTCTTC.

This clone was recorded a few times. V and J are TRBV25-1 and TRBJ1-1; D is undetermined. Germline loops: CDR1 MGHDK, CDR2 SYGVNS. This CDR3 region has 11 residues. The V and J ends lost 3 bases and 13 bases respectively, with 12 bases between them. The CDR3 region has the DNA TGTGCCAGCAGTGACTTATCCACTCTTTTCTTT. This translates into CASSDLSTLFF.

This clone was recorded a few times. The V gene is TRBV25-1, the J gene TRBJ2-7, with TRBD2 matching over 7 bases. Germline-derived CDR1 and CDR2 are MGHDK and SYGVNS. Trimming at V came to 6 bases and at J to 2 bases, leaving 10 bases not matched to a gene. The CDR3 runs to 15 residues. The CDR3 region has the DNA TGTGCCAGCAGAGCGGGACCACCAGATCCCTACGAGCAGTACTTC. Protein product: CASRAGPPDPYEQYF.

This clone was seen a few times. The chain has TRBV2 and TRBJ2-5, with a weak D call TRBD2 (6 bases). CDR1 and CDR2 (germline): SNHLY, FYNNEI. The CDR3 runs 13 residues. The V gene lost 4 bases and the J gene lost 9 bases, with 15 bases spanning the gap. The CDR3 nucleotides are TGTGCCAGCAGTGGCAGCGGCTGGGGGGCCCAGTACTTC. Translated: CASSGSGWGAQYF.

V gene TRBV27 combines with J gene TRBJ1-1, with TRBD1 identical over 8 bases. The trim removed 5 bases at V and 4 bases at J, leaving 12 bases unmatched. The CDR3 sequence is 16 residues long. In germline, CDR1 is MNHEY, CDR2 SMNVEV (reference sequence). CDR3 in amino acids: CASSPWTGNPSTEAFF. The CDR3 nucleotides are TGTGCCAGCAGTCCCTGGACAGGGAATCCCAGCACTGAAGCTTTCTTT.

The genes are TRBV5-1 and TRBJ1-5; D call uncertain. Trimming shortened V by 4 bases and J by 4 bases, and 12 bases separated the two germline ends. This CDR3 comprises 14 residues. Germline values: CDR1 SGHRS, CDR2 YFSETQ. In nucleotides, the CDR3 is TGCGCCAGCAGCCCGGACGGGGAAAATCAGCCCCAGCATTTT. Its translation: CASSPDGENQPQHF.

The CDR3 is CASSPGLAEETQYF. The CDR3 DNA sequence: TGTGCCAGCAGCCCGGGACTAGCGGAAGAGACCCAGTACTTC. This chain uses TRBV11-2 with TRBJ2-5; the match to TRBD2 covers 11 bases. Germline V gives CDR1 SGHAT, CDR2 FQNNGV. CDR3 length: 14 residues. Unmatched junction bases numbered 2, after V lost 5 bases and J lost 3 bases. Supplemented by reference TRBV11-2 and TRBJ2-5, the full variable domain reads EAGVAQSPRYKIIEKRQSVAFWCNPISGHATLYWYQQILGQGPKLLIQFQNNGVVDDSQLPKDRFSAERLKGVDSTLKIQPAKLEDSAVYLCASSPGLAEETQYFGPGTRLLVL.

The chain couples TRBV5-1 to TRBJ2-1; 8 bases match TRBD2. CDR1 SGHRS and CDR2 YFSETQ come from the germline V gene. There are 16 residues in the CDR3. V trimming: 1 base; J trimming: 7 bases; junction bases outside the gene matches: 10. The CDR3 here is CASSLLSGRRVNEQFF. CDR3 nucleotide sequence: TGCGCCAGCAGCTTGTTAAGCGGGAGACGGGTGAATGAGCAGTTCTTC.

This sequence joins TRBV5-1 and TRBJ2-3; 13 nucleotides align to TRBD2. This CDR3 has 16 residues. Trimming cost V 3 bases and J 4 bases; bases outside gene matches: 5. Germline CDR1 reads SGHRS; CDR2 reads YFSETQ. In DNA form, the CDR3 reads TGCGCCAGCAGCTCCAGGACTAGCGGGGGTGCAGATACGCAGTATTTT. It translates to CASSSRTSGGADTQYF.

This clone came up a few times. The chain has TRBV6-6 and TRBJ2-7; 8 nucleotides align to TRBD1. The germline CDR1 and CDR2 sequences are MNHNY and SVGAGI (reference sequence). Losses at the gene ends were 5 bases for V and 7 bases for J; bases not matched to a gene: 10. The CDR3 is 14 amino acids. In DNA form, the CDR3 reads TGTGCCAGCAGTCAGGGGGCGTTAATGGGGGAGCAGTACGTC. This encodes CASSQGALMGEQYV.

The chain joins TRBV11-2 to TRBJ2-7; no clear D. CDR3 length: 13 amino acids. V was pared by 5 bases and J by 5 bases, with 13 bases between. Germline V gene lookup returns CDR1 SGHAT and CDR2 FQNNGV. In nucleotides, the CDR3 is TGTGCCAGCAGCCTAACGTCCATGGACGAGCAGTACTTC. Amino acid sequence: CASSLTSMDEQYF.

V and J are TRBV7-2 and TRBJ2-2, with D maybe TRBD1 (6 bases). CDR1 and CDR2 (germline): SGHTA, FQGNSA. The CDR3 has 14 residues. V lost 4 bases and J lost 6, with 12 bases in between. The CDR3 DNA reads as TGTGCCAGCAGCTCCCAACAGGGTCCCGGGGAGCTGTTTTTT. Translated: CASSSQQGPGELFF.

The CDR3 loop is CASSFGQATEAFF. CDR3 sequence (DNA): TGTGCCAGCAGCTTCGGACAGGCCACTGAAGCTTTCTTT. The chain has TRBV11-1 and TRBJ1-1; 7 bases line up with TRBD1. The V segment lost 3 bases and the J segment 4 bases; nucleotides outside the gene matches: 2. CDR3 length equals 13 residues. Germline V gene lookup returns CDR1 SGHAT and CDR2 FQDESV (reference sequence).

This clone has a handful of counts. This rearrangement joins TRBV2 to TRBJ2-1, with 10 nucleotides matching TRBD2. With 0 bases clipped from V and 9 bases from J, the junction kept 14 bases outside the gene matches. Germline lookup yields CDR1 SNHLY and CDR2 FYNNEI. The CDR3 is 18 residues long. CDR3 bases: TGTGCCAGCAGTGAAGCGCCCCTTGGGCTAGCGGGAGATGGTGAGCAGTTCTTC. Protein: CASSEAPLGLAGDGEQFF.